Each of the 32 T cell receptor beta chains below was sequenced from the same sample in a study of T cells in Graves' hyperthyroidism and ophthalmopathy. Amplification targeted TCR beta CDR3 regions from RNA transcripts. The TCR CDR3 was amplified in a first-round RT-PCR using the HTBI primer set. In TCRdb, the multiplex PCR reads were re-called with MiXCR into one record per CDR3 protein. The sample has about 290,000 distinct CDR3 sequences; approximately 14% are singletons. Sample: blood. These receptors all stem from a woman aged 40 to 50 with Graves' hyperthyroidism.

In its sample, this clonotype was seen many times. The genes are TRBV15 and TRBJ1-4, with TRBD1 matching 7 bases. Per the germline V gene, CDR1 is LNHNV and CDR2 is YYDKDF (reference sequence). This CDR3 has 17 amino acids. Unmatched junction bases numbered 7, after V lost 0 bases and J lost 3 bases. For the CDR3, the DNA is TGTGCCACCAGCAGAGACCTCCCCGGGACAGCTAATGAAAAACTGTTTTTT. Protein sequence: CATSRDLPGTANEKLFF.

This clonotype was counted a few times. The J gene is TRBJ1-5, the V gene TRBV14; unclear D gene. The CDR3 loop spans 15 amino acids. V was pared by 4 bases and J by 3 bases, with 13 bases between. CDR1 and CDR2 from the germline V gene are SGHDN and FVKESK. In DNA, the CDR3 is TGTGCCAGCAGCCCTGGCGGCGCGCACAATCAGCCCCAGCATTTT. Translated: CASSPGGAHNQPQHF. Full variable domain (missing parts from reference TRBV14 and TRBJ1-5): EAGVTQFPSHSVIEKGQTVTLRCDPISGHDNLYWYRRVMGKEIKFLLHFVKESKQDESGMPNNRFLAERTGGTYSTLKVQPAELEDSGVYFCASSPGGAHNQPQHFGDGTRLSIL.

This clonotype was found many times. The chain uses TRBV29-1 and TRBJ1-4; 9 bases map to TRBD1. V dropped 2 bases and J dropped 7; count of bases not matched to a gene: 5. This CDR3 comprises 14 residues. Germline CDR1 and CDR2: SQVTM and ANQGSEA. In DNA form, the CDR3 reads TGCAGCGTTGAAACGGGACAGGGTTTTGAAAAACTGTTTTTT. It is translated as CSVETGQGFEKLFF.

The chain carries TRBV19 and TRBJ2-1; a weak D match, TRBD2 (5 bases). V lost 0 bases to trimming and J lost 6 bases, with 9 bases between them. This CDR3 comprises 14 residues. CDR1 LNHDA and CDR2 SQIVND come from the germline V gene (reference sequence). The CDR3 DNA reads as TGTGCCAGTAGTATAGAACTCAGCGGCAATGAGCAGTTCTTC. The encoded protein is CASSIELSGNEQFF.

This clonotype was seen a few times. The V gene is TRBV6-4, the J gene TRBJ1-1; D uncertain. The germline V gene has CDR1 MRHNA and CDR2 SNTAGT. The CDR3 is 13 residues long. The germline V and J ends were trimmed by 6 bases and 4 bases, with 12 bases remaining between them. The CDR3 nucleotides read TGTGCCAGCAGCCCGAGTGAGGGCACTGAAGCTTTCTTT. As protein: CASSPSEGTEAFF.

In this sample, this clonotype turned up many times. The chain combines TRBV5-1 with TRBJ1-1, with D tentatively TRBD1 (6 bases). This CDR3 comprises 12 residues. V was clipped by 4 bases and J by 7 bases, with 11 bases between them. Germline CDR1 and CDR2: SGHRS and YFSETQ. The CDR3 DNA is TGCGCCAGCAGCCCAACGGACAGTGAAGCTTTCTTT. Translation: CASSPTDSEAFF.

This clonotype was recorded many times. The V and J genes are TRBV7-6 and TRBJ1-1; weak D call: TRBD1 (5 bases). The CDR3 totals 15 residues. CDR1 and CDR2 (germline): SGHVS, FNYEAQ. V was cut by 5 bases and J by 6 bases, with 19 bases left in between. CDR3 sequence reads: CASSPRQSGDSEAFF. In nucleotides, the CDR3 is TGTGCCAGCAGCCCCAGACAGTCGGGGGACTCTGAAGCTTTCTTT.

This clonotype was observed a handful of times. This chain connects TRBV6-1 to TRBJ2-3; either TRBD1 or TRBD2 may fit D (6 bases each). Germline loops: CDR1 MNHNS, CDR2 SASEGT. The germline V and J ends were trimmed by 3 bases and 14 bases, with 21 bases remaining between them. CDR3 length: 14 amino acids. The CDR3 loop reads CASSDRIRDSRGYF. In DNA form, the CDR3 reads TGTGCCAGCAGTGATAGAATCCGGGACTCCAGGGGGTATTTT.

This clonotype occurred many times. The rearrangement links TRBV7-2 to TRBJ2-7, with D hard to call. CDR1 is SGHTA, CDR2 FQGNSA, per germline. The germline V and J ends were trimmed by 1 base and 3 bases, with 13 bases remaining between them. The CDR3 extends over 15 amino acids. The CDR3 nucleotides are TGTGCCAGCAGCTTAGAGTGGCAGAGAAGCTACGAGCAGTACTTC. It codes for CASSLEWQRSYEQYF. The full variable domain, rest sourced from reference TRBV7-2 and TRBJ2-7, is GAGVSQSPSNKVTEKGKDVELRCDPISGHTALYWYRQSLGQGLEFLIYFQGNSAPDKSGLPSDRFSAERTGGSVSTLTIQRTQQEDSAVYLCASSLEWQRSYEQYFGPGTRLTVT.

This clonotype was seen at least ten times. The rearrangement uses TRBV3-1 and TRBJ1-1; no definite D call. There are 15 residues in the CDR3. Germline CDR1 is LGHDT and CDR2 is YNNKEL (reference sequence). Trimming pared 0 bases from V and 10 bases from J, leaving 18 bases between. The CDR3 protein is CASSQESGGRGTAFF. The DNA for the CDR3 is TGTGCCAGCAGCCAAGAGTCAGGAGGGCGAGGCACAGCTTTCTTT.

At least ten counts were recorded for this clonotype. The chain links TRBV6-1 to TRBJ1-3; D unresolved. Deletions cut 5 bases from V and 3 bases from J, with 8 bases between. CDR3 length: 13 residues. Germline CDR1 reads MNHNS; CDR2 reads SASEGT. The CDR3 reads CASSLGFGNTIYF. The CDR3 DNA sequence: TGTGCCAGCAGTTTAGGATTTGGAAACACCATATATTTT.

The chain uses TRBV30 and TRBJ2-1, with 11 nucleotides matching TRBD1. Trimming took 2 bases from V and 9 from J; bases not matched to a gene: 6. The CDR3 sequence is 14 residues long. CDR1 and CDR2 from the germline V gene are GTSNPN and SVGIG (reference sequence). In DNA, the CDR3 is TGTGCCTGGAGTCCGGGACAGGGGGTGGGTGAGCAGTTCTTC. It is translated as CAWSPGQGVGEQFF.

The CDR3 nucleotides read TGTGCCAGCTCACCACCTGGCGGGACCGGAGACATTCAGTACTTC. The encoded protein is CASSPPGGTGDIQYF. The chain uses TRBV18 and TRBJ2-4; D possibly corresponds to TRBD2 (6 bases). This CDR3 is 15 amino acids long. Germline CDR1 reads KGHSH; CDR2 reads LQKENI. Trimming removed 0 bases at V and 8 bases at J, with 14 bases between.

J is TRBJ1-1 and V is TRBV7-2, with no clear D. V was cut by 4 bases and J by 4 bases, with 13 bases left in between. CDR3 size: 14 residues. CDR1 SGHTA and CDR2 FQGNSA come from the germline V gene. CDR3 DNA: TGTGCCAGCAGCTACTACTCTTCCGGCACTGAAGCTTTCTTT. Translated: CASSYYSSGTEAFF. The entire variable domain, with the rest obtained from reference TRBV7-2 and TRBJ1-1, is as follows: GAGVSQSPSNKVTEKGKDVELRCDPISGHTALYWYRQSLGQGLEFLIYFQGNSAPDKSGLPSDRFSAERTGGSVSTLTIQRTQQEDSAVYLCASSYYSSGTEAFFGQGTRLTVV.

The V gene is TRBV7-3, the J gene TRBJ2-3; 10 bases fit TRBD1. Trimming at V came to 5 bases and at J to 0 bases, leaving 8 bases not matched to a gene. Germline lookup yields CDR1 SGHTA and CDR2 FQGTGA. This CDR3 is built from 17 residues. The CDR3 region is CASSRGQGSLSTDTQYF. In DNA form, the CDR3 reads TGTGCCAGCAGCCGGGGACAGGGGTCCCTAAGCACAGATACGCAGTATTTT.

The sample holds many counts of this clonotype. The chain recombines TRBV11-3 with TRBJ2-1; D is uncertain. Germline-derived CDR1 and CDR2 are SGHNT and YENEEA. The CDR3 loop spans 13 amino acids. The V end lost 4 bases, the J end lost 5 bases, and 9 bases lay between the germline ends. The CDR3, as DNA: TGTGCCAGCAGCTCCCACCAAAACAATGAGCAGTTCTTC. Its translation is CASSSHQNNEQFF.

This clonotype was counted between two and nine times. This chain uses TRBV7-9 with TRBJ2-7; no firm D call. This CDR3 contains 14 residues. V dropped 0 bases and J dropped 2 bases, with 8 bases sitting between them. The V gene's germline CDR1 is SEHNR and CDR2 FQNEAQ (reference sequence). This CDR3 reads CASSLAARAYEQYF. In DNA form, the CDR3 reads TGTGCCAGCAGCTTAGCCGCTAGGGCCTACGAGCAGTACTTC. Supplemented by reference TRBV7-9 and TRBJ2-7, the full variable domain reads DTGVSQNPRHKITKRGQNVTFRCDPISEHNRLYWYRQTLGQGPEFLTYFQNEAQLEKSRLLSDRFSAERPKGSFSTLEIQRTEQGDSAMYLCASSLAARAYEQYFGPGTRLTVT.

Ten or more counts support this clonotype. This sequence joins TRBV4-1 and TRBJ1-2; D gene uncertain. Germline assignment: CDR1 MGHRA and CDR2 YSYEKL. The CDR3 loop spans 14 amino acids. The ends were cut back, 4 bases at V and 0 bases at J, with 9 bases in the middle. The CDR3 spells CASSLGIANYGYTF. CDR3 nucleotides: TGCGCCAGCAGCCTAGGGATAGCTAACTATGGCTACACCTTC.

This clonotype occurred many times. The chain recombines TRBV20-1 with TRBJ2-3; possibly TRBD1 for D (6 bases). Germline V gene lookup returns CDR1 DFQATT and CDR2 SNEGSKA (reference sequence). The CDR3 sequence is 15 residues long. V lost 6 bases and J lost 2, with 18 bases in between. CDR3 in amino acids: CSAQRTGWATDTQYF. As DNA, the CDR3 is TGCAGTGCACAAAGAACAGGGTGGGCCACAGATACGCAGTATTTT.

Concerning this clonotype itself: A read error may explain this, as a much larger clone is one base away. The CDR3 sequence is CATSIGVGDEKLFF. The CDR3 DNA reads TGTGCCACTAGTATAGGGGTAGGAGATGAAAAACTGTTTTTT. This chain joins TRBV19 and TRBJ1-4; perhaps TRBD1 as D (5 bases). Germline lookup yields CDR1 LNHDA and CDR2 SQIVND (reference sequence). The CDR3 loop spans 14 amino acids.

This clonotype was recorded many times. The V and J genes are TRBV7-2 and TRBJ1-3; D remains ambiguous. The CDR3 loop spans 15 amino acids. V lost 7 bases and J 0 bases, leaving 13 bases between the germline ends. CDR1 is SGHTA, CDR2 FQGNSA, per germline. The CDR3 sequence: CASTLHRDSGNTIYF. The CDR3 DNA reads as TGTGCCAGCACCCTACACAGAGACTCTGGAAACACCATATATTTT.

Concerning this clonotype itself: This may be a read error, as it is one base from a much larger clone. This chain uses TRBV29-1 with TRBJ1-4, with D hard to call. V dropped 7 bases and J dropped 8 bases, with 8 bases sitting between them. CDR1 SQVTM and CDR2 ANQGSEA come from the germline V gene. The CDR3 consists of 10 residues. As DNA, the CDR3 is TGCAGCGGTTTGAAAGAAAAACTGTTTTTT. Its protein product is CSGLKEKLFF. The full variable domain, with the rest looked up from reference TRBV29-1 and TRBJ1-4, is SAVISQKPSRDICQRGTSLTIQCQVDSQVTMMFWYRQQPGQSLTLIATANQGSEATYESGFVIDKFPISRPNLTFSTLTVSNMSPEDSSIYLCSGLKEKLFFGSGTQLSVL.

With regard to this clonotype: At one boundary the junction diverges from the germline segment, which might be a read error. The chain uses TRBV20-1 and TRBJ1-5; D uncertain. The CDR3 contains 15 residues. Germline V gives CDR1 DFQATT, CDR2 SNEGSKA (reference sequence). The CDR3 protein is CSARDWEVAGQPQDF. CDR3 in DNA: TGCAGTGCTAGAGATTGGGAGGTGGCGGGCCAGCCCCAGGATTTT.

This clonotype has ten or more counts. The chain uses TRBV12-3 or TRBV12-4 and TRBJ2-1, with D perhaps TRBD2 (6 bases). With 7 bases removed from V and 5 bases from J, the gap between germline ends came to 18 bases. CDR3 length: 15 residues. CDR3 sequence: CASTLSLAGNNEQFF. CDR3 DNA: TGTGCCAGCACCTTAAGTCTGGCGGGAAACAATGAGCAGTTCTTC.

This clonotype appeared many times. The chain couples TRBV3-1 to TRBJ2-5, with D perhaps TRBD1 (5 bases). Germline V gives CDR1 LGHDT, CDR2 YNNKEL (reference sequence). The CDR3 extends over 12 amino acids. The germline V and J ends were trimmed by 4 bases and 7 bases, with 10 bases remaining between them. DNA of the CDR3: TGTGCCAGCAGCCGGGCCCAGGGGACCCAGTACTTC. Translated, it gives CASSRAQGTQYF.

The sample holds a few counts of this clonotype. The chain uses TRBV7-9 and TRBJ1-1, with D perhaps matching TRBD1 (6 bases). CDR3 length equals 14 residues. Germline CDR1 SEHNR, CDR2 FQNEAQ (reference sequence). V was cut by 3 bases and J by 1 base, with 9 bases left in between. The chain's CDR3 is CASSFHRENTEAFF. CDR3 coding DNA: TGTGCCAGCAGCTTCCACAGGGAGAACACTGAAGCTTTCTTT.

This clonotype was detected many times. The V call is TRBV7-6, the J call TRBJ1-1; D is unresolved. The CDR3 has 13 amino acids. The germline V gene encodes CDR1 SGHVS and CDR2 FNYEAQ. V dropped 5 bases and J dropped 6 bases, with 13 bases sitting between them. The CDR3 spells CASSRAPSSEAFF. CDR3 coding DNA: TGTGCCAGCAGCCGGGCTCCGAGCTCTGAAGCTTTCTTT. Filled out from reference TRBV7-6 and TRBJ1-1, the complete variable domain reads GAGVSQSPRYKVTKRGQDVALRCDPISGHVSLYWYRQALGQGPEFLTYFNYEAQQDKSGLPNDRFSAERPEGSISTLTIQRTEQRDSAMYRCASSRAPSSEAFFGQGTRLTVV.

With regard to this clonotype: This may arise from a read error, as a much more abundant clone is one base away. V usage is TRBV2 and J usage is TRBJ2-1, with a possible D match to TRBD2 (6 bases). Germline lookup yields CDR1 SNHLY and CDR2 FYNNEI. The CDR3 totals 14 residues. CDR3 sequence: CVSSEAGSYNEQFF. The CDR3 bases are TGTGTCAGCAGTGAAGCCGGGAGCTACAATGAGCAGTTCTTC.

This clonotype was seen a handful of times. The V and J genes are TRBV12-3 or TRBV12-4 and TRBJ2-2, with 10 bases that match TRBD2. The ends lost 1 base at V and 6 bases at J; junction bases unmatched: 2. This CDR3 spans 15 amino acids. This CDR3 is CASSLGAGGPGELFF. CDR3 bases: TGTGCCAGCAGTTTAGGAGCGGGAGGGCCCGGGGAGCTGTTTTTT.

This clonotype was detected ten times or more. The V and J genes are TRBV20-1 and TRBJ2-3; 7 bases line up with TRBD2. The germline V gene encodes CDR1 DFQATT and CDR2 SNEGSKA (reference sequence). The V and J ends lost 2 bases and 3 bases, in that order; junction bases with no gene match: 14. The CDR3 is made up of 17 amino acids. The CDR3 sequence: CSARPPTGGSATDTQYF. CDR3 coding DNA: TGCAGTGCTAGACCCCCGACGGGCGGGAGTGCGACAGATACGCAGTATTTT.

This clonotype was recorded at least ten times. V usage is TRBV20-1 and J usage is TRBJ2-5; D possibly uses TRBD1 or TRBD2 (6 bases each). Germline V gene sequence: CDR1 DFQATT, CDR2 SNEGSKA (reference sequence). V was shortened by 5 bases and J by 5 bases, with 21 bases between the two germline ends. The CDR3 has 15 residues. The CDR3 loop reads CSAPRPGARGETQYF. DNA of the CDR3: TGCAGTGCTCCCCGCCCGGGGGCGAGGGGGGAGACCCAGTACTTC.

This clonotype was counted a few times. V is TRBV6-1 and J is TRBJ2-3, with D unresolved. Germline V gene data show CDR1 as MNHNS and CDR2 as SASEGT. The V end was cut by 5 bases, the J end by 10 bases, with 13 bases between. The CDR3 contains 12 residues. DNA for the CDR3: TGTGCCAGCAGTTCAAACTACATTCCGCAGTATTTT. It is translated as CASSSNYIPQYF.